This T cell receptor (beta chain) was found in a study of control samples from healthy donors and cancer patients. The method was immunoSEQ multiplex PCR; TCRdb's version includes in-frame clones alone and lacks a portion of them. This table has almost 90,000 clones, more than 75% appearing once. The sequence derives from a woman between 40 and 55 years old in good health. The sequenced sample consisted of blood.

The CDR3 nucleotides read TGTGCCAGCAGTTACTCGGTGGCGGGGGGAAGAGAGACCCAGTACTTC. It yields the protein CASSYSVAGGRETQYF. This chain uses TRBV6-5 with TRBJ2-5, with 8 positions matching TRBD2. Germline CDR1 is MNHEY and CDR2 is SVGAGI. CDR3 length: 16 residues. Trimming took 0 bases from V and 4 from J; bases not matched to a gene: 7.